Shown below are 4 T cell receptor beta chains from a single sample sequenced in a study of Graves' ophthalmopathy and Graves' hyperthyroidism. As the template, RNA transcripts were used to amplify TCR beta CDR3 regions. First-round RT-PCR with HTBI primers preceded a second-round multiplex PCR. TCRdb re-called the multiplex PCR reads through MiXCR, storing one row per CDR3 protein. The data contain under 350,000 distinct CDR3 sequences, around a sixth of them seen just once; the ten biggest clones take up around 12%. Material: peripheral blood. The origin of the receptors is an adult man with Graves' ophthalmopathy.

This clonotype was detected many times. The gene calls are TRBV6-2 or TRBV6-3 and TRBJ1-5, with D unresolved. CDR1 MNHEY and CDR2 SVGEGT come from the germline V gene. This CDR3 is 14 amino acids long. V was shortened by 0 bases and J by 5 bases, with 8 bases between the two germline ends. CDR3 sequence reads: CASSYSSGDQPQHF. The CDR3 nucleotides read TGTGCCAGCAGTTACTCGTCAGGCGATCAGCCCCAGCATTTT.

This clonotype was observed at least ten times. V and J are TRBV11-1 and TRBJ2-3; 8 bases are shared with TRBD2. The V segment lost 5 bases and the J segment 2 bases; nucleotides outside the gene matches: 6. Germline assignment: CDR1 SGHAT and CDR2 FQDESV (reference sequence). The CDR3 runs 15 residues. The CDR3 here is CASSRTSSPTDTQYF. The CDR3 bases are TGTGCCAGCAGCCGGACTAGCAGCCCCACAGATACGCAGTATTTT.

This clonotype was recorded many times. The chain uses TRBV2 and TRBJ2-4, with TRBD2 matching over 8 bases. Germline V gene lookup returns CDR1 SNHLY and CDR2 FYNNEI. This CDR3 comprises 16 residues. Trimming cost V 0 bases and J 1 base; bases outside gene matches: 2. CDR3 nucleotides: TGTGCCAGCAGTGAAGCTAGCGGGGCGGCCAAAAACATTCAGTACTTC. Protein: CASSEASGAAKNIQYF.

This clonotype was seen repeatedly, ten times or more. V is TRBV7-3 and J is TRBJ1-1; D is uncertain. This CDR3 is built from 13 residues. Trimming shortened V by 2 bases and J by 5 bases, and 9 bases separated the two germline ends. From germline, CDR1 is SGHTA and CDR2 FQGTGA. The CDR3 sequence: CASSLFRWTEAFF. DNA for the CDR3: TGTGCCAGCAGCTTATTTCGGTGGACTGAAGCTTTCTTT.